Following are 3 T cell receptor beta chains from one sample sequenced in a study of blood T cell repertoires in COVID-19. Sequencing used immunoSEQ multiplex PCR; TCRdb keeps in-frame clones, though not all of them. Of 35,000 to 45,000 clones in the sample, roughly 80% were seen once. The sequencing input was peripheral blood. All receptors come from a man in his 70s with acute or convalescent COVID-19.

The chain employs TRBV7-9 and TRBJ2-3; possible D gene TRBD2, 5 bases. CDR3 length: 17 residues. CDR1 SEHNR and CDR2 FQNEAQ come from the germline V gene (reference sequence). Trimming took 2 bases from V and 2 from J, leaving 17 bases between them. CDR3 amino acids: CASSLSGYGEITDTQYF. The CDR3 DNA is TGTGCCAGCAGCTTATCGGGGTATGGGGAGATCACAGATACGCAGTATTTT.

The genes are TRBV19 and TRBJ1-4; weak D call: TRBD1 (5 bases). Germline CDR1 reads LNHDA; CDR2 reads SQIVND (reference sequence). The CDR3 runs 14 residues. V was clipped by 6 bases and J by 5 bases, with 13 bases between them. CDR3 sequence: CASRARTLNEKLFF. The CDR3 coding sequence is TGTGCCAGTAGAGCCAGGACATTGAATGAAAAACTGTTTTTT.

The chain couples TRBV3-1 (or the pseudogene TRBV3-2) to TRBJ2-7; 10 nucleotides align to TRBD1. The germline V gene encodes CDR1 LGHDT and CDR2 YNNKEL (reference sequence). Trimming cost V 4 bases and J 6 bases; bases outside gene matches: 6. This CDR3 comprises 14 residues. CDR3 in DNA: TGTGCCAGCAGCCTCGGGACAGGGGTGTCCGAGCAGTACTTC. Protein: CASSLGTGVSEQYF.